These 10 T cell receptor beta chains came from one sample sequenced in a study of T cell responses to AZD1222 COVID-19 vaccine. The repertoire was sequenced with immunoSEQ multiplex PCR; TCRdb's copy has only in-frame clones and lacks some. The data contain tens of thousands of clones, roughly 89% of them singletons. The specimen comprised peripheral blood, sampled 28 days after the second AZD1222 dose. The origin of the receptors is an adult who received the AZD1222 COVID-19 vaccine.

CDR3 nucleotide sequence: TGTGCCGGACAGGTTTACAATGAGCAGTTCTTC. Translated, it gives CAGQVYNEQFF. This chain joins TRBV2 and TRBJ2-1; 7 bases fit TRBD1. The CDR3 has 11 residues. Germline CDR1 is SNHLY and CDR2 is FYNNEI. V was clipped by 11 bases and J by 4 bases; unmatched bases: 2.

The chain has TRBV9 and TRBJ1-6; possibly TRBD1 for D (5 bases). The germline V gene encodes CDR1 SGDLS and CDR2 YYNGEE. The CDR3 runs to 18 residues. V lost 6 bases, J lost 1 base, and 20 bases lay in between. CDR3 sequence (DNA): TGTGCCAGCATCCCCCCGGGGGGGGGTAAGTCCTATAATTCACCCCTCCACTTT. This translates into CASIPPGGGKSYNSPLHF.

The chain uses TRBV6-5 and TRBJ2-1; the D gene could be TRBD1 or TRBD2 (5 bases each). The CDR3 is made up of 14 amino acids. Germline lookup yields CDR1 MNHEY and CDR2 SVGAGI. Between the trimmed V and J ends, which lost 6 bases and 3 bases, there was a span of 12 bases. The DNA of the CDR3 is TGTGCCAGCAGCACCGGGACGGACTACAATGAGCAGTTCTTC. Translation gives CASSTGTDYNEQFF.

V is TRBV6-2 or TRBV6-3 and J is TRBJ2-1; D not resolved. Germline V lookup: CDR1 MNHEY, CDR2 SVGEGT. Trimming left V 5 bases short and J 2 bases short, with 13 bases between. The CDR3 is 15 amino acids. CDR3 sequence: CASSRWGGPYNEQFF. DNA for the CDR3: TGTGCCAGCAGTCGGTGGGGTGGACCCTACAATGAGCAGTTCTTC.

This clone has a handful of counts. The chain combines TRBV10-3 with TRBJ2-7; TRBD1 matches 9 bases. Germline V gene lookup returns CDR1 ENHRY and CDR2 SYGVKD. This CDR3 has 15 amino acids. Unmatched junction bases numbered 8, after V lost 3 bases and J lost 5 bases. CDR3 protein: CAISDPRGQGDEQYF. DNA for the CDR3: TGTGCCATCAGTGACCCTCGGGGACAGGGCGACGAGCAGTACTTC.

This clone was seen just once. The chain recombines TRBV11-2 with TRBJ1-2; a weak D match, TRBD1 (5 bases). This CDR3 is 19 amino acids long. In germline, CDR1 is SGHAT, CDR2 FQNNGV. Trimming took 1 base from V and 6 from J, leaving 27 bases between them. CDR3 bases: TGTGCCAGCAGCTTAGTATCGGGGTTAGGCTGGGGCGGGTCTAATGGCTACACCTTC. Protein product: CASSLVSGLGWGGSNGYTF.

This sequence joins TRBV12-3 or TRBV12-4 and TRBJ1-2, with D hard to call. The CDR3 is 13 amino acids. Trimming took off 10 bases at V and 4 bases at J, with 16 bases between the two ends. CDR3 in amino acids: CAIPRPDGYGYTF. Written as DNA, the CDR3 is TGTGCCATCCCTCGACCGGACGGCTATGGCTACACCTTC.

The rearrangement links TRBV3-1 (or the pseudogene TRBV3-2) to TRBJ2-7, with D possibly being TRBD2 (6 bases). The CDR3 is 14 residues long. Trimming stripped 6 bases from V and 3 bases from J, with 15 bases between. Germline lookup yields CDR1 LGHDT and CDR2 YNNKEL (reference sequence). The CDR3 DNA follows: TGTGCCAGCAGTCCTGGACTAAGTGTCTACGAGCAGTACTTC. Translating it yields CASSPGLSVYEQYF.

The genes are TRBV7-2 and TRBJ2-7; D is possibly TRBD2 (6 bases). Germline assignment: CDR1 SGHTA and CDR2 FQGNSA. Trimming stripped 3 bases from V and 7 bases from J, with 19 bases between. The CDR3 has 15 residues. CDR3 amino acids: CASSLGGLKRGEQYF. In DNA form, the CDR3 reads TGTGCCAGCAGCTTGGGAGGCCTTAAACGGGGGGAGCAGTACTTC.

V and J are TRBV29-1 and TRBJ2-5; D possibly matches TRBD1 or TRBD2 (7 bases each). This CDR3 comprises 13 residues. Germline CDR1 is SQVTM and CDR2 is ANQGSEA. Trimming shortened V by 4 bases and J by 4 bases, and 13 bases separated the two germline ends. CDR3 in DNA: TGCAGCGTTGGACAGGGAGGGGGAGAGACCCAGTACTTC. This encodes CSVGQGGGETQYF. Full variable domain (outside the CDR3, taken from reference TRBV29-1 and TRBJ2-5): SAVISQKPSRDICQRGTSLTIQCQVDSQVTMMFWYRQQPGQSLTLIATANQGSEATYESGFVIDKFPISRPNLTFSTLTVSNMSPEDSSIYLCSVGQGGGETQYFGPGTRLLVL.